The 15 T cell receptor beta chains below were found in one sample sequenced in a study of shared clonotypes between healthy human individuals. The table came from immunoSEQ multiplex PCR; TCRdb's copy has only in-frame clones and leaves some out. The table has approximately 940,000 clones, about three quarters seen once; the top ten hold over 1.3%. Source material: memory CD4+ T cells sorted from blood. Described subset: CD45RA-negative fraction. These receptor sequences come from a man aged 18 to 30 in good health.

CDR3 DNA: TGTGCCAGCAGTTCTTGGGCCATCGGGAATCAGCCCCAGCATTTT. This encodes CASSSWAIGNQPQHF. This chain links TRBV28 with TRBJ1-5; no reliable D call. The CDR3 contains 15 residues. Trimming pared 4 bases from V and 4 bases from J, leaving 14 bases between. The germline V gene encodes CDR1 MDHEN and CDR2 SYDVKM.

The chain joins TRBV7-9 to TRBJ2-7; D perhaps matches TRBD2 (6 bases). The length of the CDR3 is 15 residues. The ends were cut back, 3 bases at V and 2 bases at J, with 14 bases in the middle. Germline V lookup: CDR1 SEHNR, CDR2 FQNEAQ (reference sequence). CDR3 sequence reads: CASSFGGSTAYEQYF. CDR3 DNA sequence: TGTGCCAGCAGCTTTGGGGGGTCCACAGCCTACGAGCAGTACTTC.

The chain carries TRBV20-1 and TRBJ1-2; a possible D gene is TRBD1 (5 bases). The CDR3 loop spans 10 amino acids. Trimming shortened V by 5 bases and J by 6 bases, and 7 bases separated the two germline ends. Germline CDR1 and CDR2: DFQATT and SNEGSKA (reference sequence). CDR3 in DNA: TGCAGTGCTGGGGCAGATGGCTACACCTTC. Translation gives CSAGADGYTF.

This chain links TRBV4-2 with TRBJ2-1, with TRBD1 identical over 8 bases. This CDR3 has 17 residues. The germline gives CDR1 LGHNA, CDR2 YNFKEQ. V shed 1 base and J 3 bases; nucleotides not matched to a gene: 8. CDR3 sequence reads: CASSQGKGQAHYNEQFF. As DNA, the CDR3 is TGTGCCAGCAGCCAAGGGAAGGGACAGGCACACTACAATGAGCAGTTCTTC.

To note about this clone: The sample carries other DNA sequences with the same CDR3. This rearrangement joins TRBV19 to TRBJ2-1; a possible D gene is TRBD2 (6 bases). The CDR3 runs to 13 residues. The germline V gene encodes CDR1 LNHDA and CDR2 SQIVND (reference sequence). V was cut by 0 bases and J by 7 bases, with 7 bases left in between. In DNA form, the CDR3 reads TGTGCCAGTAGTATAGATCGGGGGAATGAGCAGTTCTTC. Translating it yields CASSIDRGNEQFF.

The genes are TRBV6-1 and TRBJ1-5; no clear D. From germline, CDR1 is MNHNS and CDR2 SASEGT. Trimming took off 3 bases at V and 6 bases at J, with 9 bases between the two ends. The CDR3 totals 13 residues. The CDR3 DNA sequence: TGTGCCAGCAGTGAGACGTGGAGTCAGCCCCAGCATTTT. Translating it yields CASSETWSQPQHF.

This clone has at least ten counts. This chain joins TRBV29-1 and TRBJ1-2; 9 nucleotides match TRBD1. This CDR3 has 17 amino acids. Looked up from germline, CDR1 is SQVTM and CDR2 is ANQGSEA. Trimming removed 6 bases from V and 3 bases from J; junction bases left unmatched: 17. The chain's CDR3 is CSVGLRYLDRGDYGYTF. For the CDR3, the DNA is TGCAGCGTCGGGCTCCGCTACCTTGACAGGGGGGACTATGGCTACACCTTC.

This clone turned up a few times. The chain recombines TRBV9 with TRBJ2-2; 7 bases agree with TRBD1. Per germline, CDR1 SGDLS and CDR2 YYNGEE. The trim removed 2 bases at V and 0 bases at J, leaving 1 base unmatched. The CDR3 totals 15 residues. The CDR3: CASSVQGANTGELFF. The CDR3 DNA is TGTGCCAGCAGCGTGCAGGGGGCGAACACCGGGGAGCTGTTTTTT.

Turning to this clone: Other DNA sequences in this sample translate to the same CDR3. V gene TRBV18 combines with J gene TRBJ1-2; D ambiguous. Germline V gives CDR1 KGHSH, CDR2 LQKENI. V gave up 1 base and J gave up 0 bases, with 6 bases separating them. The CDR3 is 14 residues long. The CDR3 reads CASSPLDTNYGYTF. In DNA, the CDR3 is TGTGCCAGCTCACCACTCGACACTAACTATGGCTACACCTTC.

The V gene is TRBV5-6, the J gene TRBJ1-3; the D is unclear. V lost 0 bases and J 8 bases, leaving 15 bases between the germline ends. This CDR3 comprises 15 residues. CDR1 and CDR2 (germline): SGHDT, YYEEEE. The CDR3 region has the DNA TGTGCCAGCAGCTTGGGGTCTTACCCAGTTCACACCATATATTTT. Its translation is CASSLGSYPVHTIYF.

This clone occurred once. The chain joins TRBV2 to TRBJ1-1; D gene unclear. V was shortened by 6 bases and J by 0 bases, with 8 bases between the two germline ends. This CDR3 region has 13 residues. Germline V CDR1 and CDR2: SNHLY, FYNNEI. CDR3 coding DNA: TGTGCCAGCAGCCTGGCCTTGAACACTGAAGCTTTCTTT. It is translated as CASSLALNTEAFF. The whole variable domain, filled in from reference TRBV2 and TRBJ1-1, reads EPEVTQTPSHQVTQMGQEVILRCVPISNHLYFYWYRQILGQKVEFLVSFYNNEISEKSEIFDDQFSVERPDGSNFTLKIRSTKLEDSAMYFCASSLALNTEAFFGQGTRLTVV.

The rearrangement uses TRBV5-1 and TRBJ2-7; either TRBD1 or TRBD2 may fit D (5 bases each). The germline V and J ends were trimmed by 0 bases and 1 base, with 23 bases remaining between them. Per the germline V gene, CDR1 is SGHRS and CDR2 is YFSETQ. This CDR3 comprises 19 residues. The CDR3 sequence is CASSLVWDLDLPKSYEQYF. The DNA of the CDR3 is TGCGCCAGCAGCTTGGTATGGGACCTTGACCTCCCCAAATCCTACGAGCAGTACTTC.

The chain recombines TRBV2 with TRBJ2-6; D tentatively reads TRBD1 or TRBD2 (5 bases each). This CDR3 spans 15 amino acids. Trimming shortened V by 2 bases and J by 4 bases, and 9 bases separated the two germline ends. CDR1 SNHLY and CDR2 FYNNEI come from the germline V gene. The CDR3 DNA reads TGTGCCAGCAGTGAACTGGGGGTCGGGGCCAACGTCCTGACTTTC. Translation: CASSELGVGANVLTF.

The chain links TRBV13 to TRBJ1-6; no reliable D call. V was shortened by 3 bases and J by 7 bases, with 7 bases between the two germline ends. In germline, CDR1 is PRHDT, CDR2 FYEKMQ (reference sequence). The CDR3 is 13 amino acids. The CDR3 spells CASSLAQNSPLHF. CDR3 nucleotide sequence: TGTGCCAGCAGCTTGGCACAGAATTCACCCCTCCACTTT.

The chain couples TRBV29-1 to TRBJ2-4; D possibly matches TRBD1 or TRBD2 (5 bases each). Germline CDR1 and CDR2: SQVTM and ANQGSEA. There are 14 residues in the CDR3. V was shortened by 2 bases and J by 3 bases, with 11 bases between the two germline ends. This CDR3 is CSVEFGTFKNIQYF. The CDR3 nucleotides read TGCAGCGTTGAATTTGGGACGTTCAAAAACATTCAGTACTTC.